Listed below are T cell receptor beta chains from one sample, sequenced in a study of T-cell memory formation after mild COVID-19. TCRdb fed the 5' RACE reads into MiXCR, producing one record per CDR3 protein. Of about 250,000 distinct CDR3 sequences listed, over 15% are singletons. The sequenced material came from PBMCs or a T cell subset sorted from them (not recorded which). Receptor source: a man aged 18 to 30 who had mild COVID-19 (a few samples of this study predate the infection). Cell type and time point are not known. Each CDR3 is given with its conserved first and last residue. Size is stated for part of the rows, as once, few or many counts, or as a class when the clone is expanded.

CDR3 length	clone size	V gene	CDR3 protein
14	few	TRBV29-1	CSARTGGSADTQYF
13	many	TRBV12-3/TRBV12-4	CASSRDRSYEQYF
13	.	TRBV7-3	CASKHPSTDTQYF
15	few	TRBV15	CATSRDAGGGNIQYF
14	few	TRBV3-1	CASSQRDGNYGYTF
17	few	TRBV28	CASSLGLGREGTGELFF
14	few	TRBV20-1	CSARDYKGGQPQHF
12	.	TRBV20-1	CSDRGQYYGYTF
14	.	TRBV11-2	CASSTGTTNYGYTF
17	.	TRBV5-1	CASSLGTARGANSPLHF
14	few	TRBV30	CAWSEGLPTYEQYF
15	.	TRBV19	CASSPVGGKNTEAFF
10	few	TRBV29-1	CSGLTAEAFF
15	many	TRBV5-1	CASSLLGGSYNEQFF
14	.	TRBV4-3	CASSQAGQSDTQYF
14	many	TRBV6-5	CASRLFQGGYGYTF
16	.	TRBV4-3	CASSLTLRRGTDTQYF
14	.	TRBV20-1	CSAGLAGASDTQYF
15	few	TRBV7-2	CASSSASGSNYGYTF
16	.	TRBV5-8	CASSLRLAGAADTQYF
15	few	TRBV7-2	CASSSGRPLNTEAFF
14	many	TRBV7-2	CASSLRGVTDTQYF
15	.	TRBV7-9	CASSLGQGAGNTIYF
13	many	TRBV5-1	CASFASSTDTQYF
15	.	TRBV18	CASSRTLATNEKLFF
15	.	TRBV7-9	CASRPRGTGGYGYTF
10	.	TRBV20-1	CSATINEQFF
15	many	TRBV5-1	CASSLDIAGGDEQFF
12	few	TRBV3-1	CASSQVMGPQHF
15	many	TRBV12-3/TRBV12-4	CASSFPHAGDTEAFF
14	.	TRBV7-9	CASSEQGASDTQYF
14	.	TRBV5-1	CASSFGDNYNEQFF
13	few	TRBV2	CASSVGRGYGYTF
15	.	TRBV3-1	CASSQQVMRNSPLHF
16	.	TRBV7-3	CASSPKGGAGTDTQYF
16	few	TRBV4-3	CASSRLGRGGSDTQYF
13	few	TRBV10-3	CAISESRDYGYTF
14	.	TRBV5-1	CASGSGGANYGYTF
15	.	TRBV5-1	CASSLDRGHYNEQFF
13	many	TRBV5-1	CASGTEKQETQYF
15	few	TRBV15	CATSRDGGAWETQYF
11	few	TRBV30	CAWSRPGEQFF
15	few	TRBV20-1	CSAHRLGLAKNIQYF
15	few	TRBV18	CASSPFGGWNTEAFF
15	few	TRBV12-3/TRBV12-4	CASSPSTGAGYGYTF
14	many	TRBV11-2	CASSFGVGLAEAFF
14	few	TRBV7-2	CASRRGAREEKLFF
13	.	TRBV7-2	CASSGYRTYTQYF
14	many	TRBV5-1	CASSLDRGADTQYF
15	few	TRBV10-3	CAISQAGQGAGELFF
14	few	TRBV10-3	CAISEQGSNQPQHF